Sequencing of this TCR beta chain was carried out in a study of cytomegalovirus exposure and HLA in healthy donors. Notes on the study in general: A later analysis linked around 15,000 TCR beta sequences to HLA alleles at 0.05 false discovery rate. Reported findings show TCR beta sequences accurately forecast HLA-A and HLA-B alleles in most subjects. Presence/absence analysis assumed near-uniform sequencing depth across donors. A further, later analysis showed that HLA-associated TCR beta chains (compared with equally common others) were more clonally expanded.

To note about this clone: Its cognate antigen is unknown.

In germline, CDR1 is ENHRY, CDR2 SYGVKD. Deletions cut 0 bases from V and 10 bases from J, with 9 bases between. There are 12 residues in the CDR3. 13 Jbeta primers and 60 Vbeta primers were used for the PCR. Libraries were prepared by immunoSEQ multiplex PCR; TCRdb keeps only in-frame clonotypes and omits some of them. The sample carries 85,000 to 100,000 clones, around 77% recorded once. The chain carries TRBV10-3 and TRBJ1-2, with D possibly matching TRBD1 (5 bases). The specimen sequenced was PBMCs. The sequence was obtained from a man aged 45-60 years in good health and CMV-seropositive. In DNA form, the CDR3 reads TGTGCCATCAGTGAGTCCATAGGGGTCTACACCTTC. Protein: CAISESIGVYTF.